The rows below give T cell receptor beta chains drawn from one sample of a study of blood T cell repertoires in COVID-19. Produced via immunoSEQ multiplex PCR; TCRdb's table is partial and in-frame only. Here the sample spans roughly 340,000 clones, more than 70% being singletons. The sequenced material came from PBMCs or T cells enriched from blood (not recorded which). All receptors derive from a man aged 40-55 years in a cohort exposed to, infected with or recovered from COVID-19 (not recorded which). Both conserved end residues are trimmed from each CDR3. D genes are given only for firm matches. Size values are once, few and many counts, or a class for expanded clones, and some rows have none.

size,D,V,CDR3
-,TRBD2,TRBV6-6,ASSYSMAGAYNEQF
-,-,TRBV18,ASSPDSAIVH
-,-,TRBV6-5,ASSTKPGNTIY
few,TRBD1,TRBV9,ASSEGQEETQY
-,TRBD1,TRBV27,ASKPGQSTNYGYT
-,-,TRBV5-1,ASSPGQPGANVLT
-,TRBD2,TRBV28,ASSFLGTSRQETQY
-,-,TRBV19,ASSLLTESKNIQY
-,TRBD1,TRBV7-9,ASRRGQDGNEKLF
-,-,TRBV5-1,ASSPGLGIETQY
-,-,TRBV3-1/TRBV3-2,ASSHLGYEQY
-,-,TRBV7-9,ASRLTSSDTQY
-,-,TRBV18,ASSPGTKEFDEQF
-,TRBD1,TRBV7-9,AGGQGINEQF
-,TRBD2,TRBV18,ASSPRPRERFHEQY
-,-,TRBV28,ASSFLGTQY
few,TRBD2,TRBV7-2,ASSPRRGGRAYNEQF
-,-,TRBV7-2,ASSPAGGNQPQH
-,TRBD2,TRBV5-1,ASSMQAGGGETQY
-,-,TRBV9,ASSVGTIFDSYEQY
many,TRBD1,TRBV3-1/TRBV3-2,ASSQEDRVSRGAF
few,TRBD1,TRBV28,ASSSGQVDSNQPQH
-,-,TRBV28,ASRGGGGSQPQH
-,-,TRBV3-1/TRBV3-2,ASSHQGSNT
-,TRBD2,TRBV30,AWRSSGIPYEQY
-,TRBD2,TRBV7-2,ASSLFPSGLGETQY
-,TRBD2,TRBV9,ASGTSGRAEQF
-,-,TRBV4-2,ASSQAAETGGHNEQF
-,TRBD1,TRBV19,ASSIGGTGGGGELF
-,TRBD1,TRBV14,ASSRTGGYEQY
-,TRBD2,TRBV2,ASRPTSGRAGGTDTQY
-,TRBD2,TRBV2,ASSMTQSGRMGEQY
-,-,TRBV5-5,ASSFDRQTGELF
-,-,TRBV10-3,AISAGDSTDTQY
-,-,TRBV19,ASRPTQGAEAF
-,TRBD2,TRBV30,AWSVQASGRKF
-,-,TRBV11-1,ASSLVMASNEQY
once,TRBD2,TRBV18,ASSHDRTSLYEQY
-,-,TRBV12-3/TRBV12-4,ASSFEQALTQY
-,TRBD1,TRBV7-9,ASSPGTGNDNEQF
-,-,TRBV27,ATQDISGANVLT
-,-,TRBV9,ASSTGVVADTQY
once,-,TRBV7-9,ASSLTGSGEAF